This is a list of T cell receptor beta chains from one sample in a study of blood T cell repertoires in COVID-19. Clones were sequenced by immunoSEQ multiplex PCR, and TCRdb holds only the in-frame ones, with some missing. This sample has fewer than 300,000 clones, with roughly 84% found just once. The sample comprised peripheral blood. All receptors come from a human donor with COVID-19, enrolled during active disease. The donor label of this sample is uncertain. Both conserved end residues are part of each CDR3. Each record gives: clone size, J gene, V gene, D gene, CDR3 DNA, CDR3 protein. The D gene is left open where the match is weak. Part of the rows lack a size; the others show once, few, many or a class for expanded clones.

clone_size: NA
j_call: TRBJ1-2
v_call: TRBV6-5
d_call: TRBD1
cdr3_nt: TGTGCCAGCAGACCTGAACGACAGGGCCATGGCTACACCTTC
cdr3_aa: CASRPERQGHGYTF

clone_size: NA
j_call: TRBJ2-2
v_call: TRBV5-1
d_call: NA
cdr3_nt: TGCGCCAGCAGCCCAAAACAGGGGAGGTCCGGGGAGCTGTTTTTT
cdr3_aa: CASSPKQGRSGELFF

clone_size: NA
j_call: TRBJ2-3
v_call: TRBV19
d_call: NA
cdr3_nt: TGTGCCAGCCAGTTTAGCAGTACTAGCACAGATACGCAGTATTTT
cdr3_aa: CASQFSSTSTDTQYF

clone_size: NA
j_call: TRBJ1-1
v_call: TRBV2
d_call: TRBD1
cdr3_nt: TGTGCCAGCATTATTGACAGGGGCGGAACTGAAGCTTTCTTT
cdr3_aa: CASIIDRGGTEAFF

clone_size: few
j_call: TRBJ2-2
v_call: TRBV3-1/TRBV3-2
d_call: NA
cdr3_nt: TGTGCCAGCAGAACTAGCGGGGAGCTGTTTTTT
cdr3_aa: CASRTSGELFF

clone_size: NA
j_call: TRBJ1-1
v_call: TRBV27
d_call: NA
cdr3_nt: TGTGCCAGCAGTTTTTTAGGGGCAGGCTGGGGCACTGAAGCTTTCTTT
cdr3_aa: CASSFLGAGWGTEAFF

clone_size: NA
j_call: TRBJ2-2
v_call: TRBV5-1
d_call: TRBD2
cdr3_nt: TGCGCCAGCAGCTTGGACGTAGCGGGGAACACCGGGGAGCTGTTTTTT
cdr3_aa: CASSLDVAGNTGELFF

clone_size: NA
j_call: TRBJ2-3
v_call: TRBV19
d_call: NA
cdr3_nt: TGTGCCAGTAGTATAGAAACAGGGACAATAGATACGCAGTATTTT
cdr3_aa: CASSIETGTIDTQYF

clone_size: once
j_call: TRBJ2-1
v_call: TRBV27
d_call: NA
cdr3_nt: TGTGCCAGCCGACGGGAGTTAGGCTACAATGAGCAGTTCTTC
cdr3_aa: CASRRELGYNEQFF

clone_size: NA
j_call: TRBJ1-6
v_call: TRBV21-1
d_call: NA
cdr3_nt: TGTGCCAGCAGCCGCCTTACGTCCCGACTGAGCTCGCCTCGATATAATTCACCCCTCCACTTT
cdr3_aa: CASSRLTSRLSSPRYNSPLHF

clone_size: NA
j_call: TRBJ2-2
v_call: TRBV11-3
d_call: TRBD1
cdr3_nt: TGTGCCAGCAGCTTAGGGACAGGGAACACCGGGGAGCTGTTTTTT
cdr3_aa: CASSLGTGNTGELFF

clone_size: NA
j_call: TRBJ2-5
v_call: TRBV6-6
d_call: TRBD2
cdr3_nt: TGTGCCAGCAGTCCACTCCGGGGGCCGGGACTAGGAAAAGAGACCCAGTACTTC
cdr3_aa: CASSPLRGPGLGKETQYF

clone_size: NA
j_call: TRBJ2-3
v_call: TRBV5-4
d_call: NA
cdr3_nt: TGTGCCAGCAGCTTCCCCTCGGGCACAGATACGCAGTATTTT
cdr3_aa: CASSFPSGTDTQYF

clone_size: once
j_call: TRBJ1-1
v_call: TRBV10-3
d_call: NA
cdr3_nt: TGTGCCATCAGTACCGGGCTAGGGGGGGACACTGAAGCTTTCTTT
cdr3_aa: CAISTGLGGDTEAFF

clone_size: NA
j_call: TRBJ2-3
v_call: TRBV5-4
d_call: TRBD2
cdr3_nt: TGTGCCAGCAGCTCGAAGGGACTACACACAGATACGCAGTATTTT
cdr3_aa: CASSSKGLHTDTQYF

clone_size: NA
j_call: TRBJ1-5
v_call: TRBV2
d_call: NA
cdr3_nt: TGTGCCAGCAGTGCGGGCGGGCATCAGCCCCAGCATTTT
cdr3_aa: CASSAGGHQPQHF

clone_size: NA
j_call: TRBJ2-4
v_call: TRBV3-1/TRBV3-2
d_call: TRBD2
cdr3_nt: TGTGCCAGCAGTCCCGGGACTAGCGGGACTCTAGCCAAAAACATTCAGTACTTC
cdr3_aa: CASSPGTSGTLAKNIQYF

clone_size: once
j_call: TRBJ1-1
v_call: TRBV9
d_call: TRBD1
cdr3_nt: TGTGCCAGCAGCGTAGCCCGGGACAGGGAGAACACTGAAGCTTTCTTT
cdr3_aa: CASSVARDRENTEAFF

clone_size: NA
j_call: TRBJ2-1
v_call: TRBV24-1
d_call: TRBD1
cdr3_nt: TGTGCCACCAGTGGGACAGGGGGCACCGTCTACAATGAGCAGTTCTTC
cdr3_aa: CATSGTGGTVYNEQFF

clone_size: NA
j_call: TRBJ2-1
v_call: TRBV2
d_call: TRBD2
cdr3_nt: TGTGCCAGCAGTGACCTAGCGGGAGGGATTTACAATGAGCAGTTCTTC
cdr3_aa: CASSDLAGGIYNEQFF

clone_size: NA
j_call: TRBJ1-2
v_call: TRBV9
d_call: NA
cdr3_nt: TGTGCCAGCAGCCTTGACAGGTCCGATAGGTACACCTTC
cdr3_aa: CASSLDRSDRYTF

clone_size: NA
j_call: TRBJ1-2
v_call: TRBV5-1
d_call: TRBD1
cdr3_nt: TGCGCCAGCAGCTTCGACAGGGGGAACTATGGCTACACCTTC
cdr3_aa: CASSFDRGNYGYTF

clone_size: NA
j_call: TRBJ2-7
v_call: TRBV28
d_call: TRBD2
cdr3_nt: TGTGCCAGCAGTGGCGGACTAGCAGGACCGGGCTACGAGCAGTACTTC
cdr3_aa: CASSGGLAGPGYEQYF

clone_size: NA
j_call: TRBJ1-4
v_call: TRBV5-4
d_call: NA
cdr3_nt: TGTGCCAGCAGCTGGGACATCGCAACTAATGAAAAACTGTTTTTT
cdr3_aa: CASSWDIATNEKLFF